These 28 T cell receptor beta chains were all obtained from the same sample, sequenced in a study of blood T cells in healthy people across ages. Next came a second PCR, run for 7 to 11 cycles, which used a sample-barcoded 5' primer along with a J-beta primer mix. MiXCR, applied by TCRdb to the 5' RACE reads, yields one record per CDR3 protein. The table records 700,000 to 1,000,000 distinct CDR3 sequences, under 55% of them present only once. The specimen sequenced was blood. These TCRs come from a man in his 60s in good health.

The J gene is TRBJ2-1, the V gene TRBV7-2, with unresolved D. From germline, CDR1 is SGHTA and CDR2 FQGNSA. CDR3 length: 16 residues. V was shortened by 3 bases and J by 1 base, with 13 bases between the two germline ends. In DNA, the CDR3 is TGTGCCAGCAGCTTGACTGGCCCGCGGTCCTACAATGAGCAGTTCTTC. Amino acids: CASSLTGPRSYNEQFF. Full variable domain (outside the CDR3, taken from reference TRBV7-2 and TRBJ2-1): GAGVSQSPSNKVTEKGKDVELRCDPISGHTALYWYRQSLGQGLEFLIYFQGNSAPDKSGLPSDRFSAERTGGSVSTLTIQRTQQEDSAVYLCASSLTGPRSYNEQFFGPGTRLTVL.

The chain is built from TRBV3-1 and TRBJ2-1; 7 nucleotides align to TRBD2. Germline CDR1 reads LGHDT; CDR2 reads YNNKEL (reference sequence). The J segment lost 2 bases and the V segment lost 5 bases, leaving 9 bases of the junction unmatched. CDR3 length: 16 amino acids. CDR3 sequence: CASSSPGGLTYNEQFF. The CDR3 DNA is TGTGCCAGCAGCTCACCGGGAGGACTAACCTACAATGAGCAGTTCTTC.

As concerns this clonotype: The junction departs from germline at one end; a sequencing error may be responsible. The genes are TRBV12-3 or TRBV12-4 and TRBJ2-3; D unresolved. CDR3 size: 14 residues. In DNA form, the CDR3 reads TGTGCCAGCAGTGTAGGGCAGGTCCCAGACACGCAGTATTTT. It codes for CASSVGQVPDTQYF.

The V call is TRBV20-1, the J call TRBJ2-3, with D unclear. Per germline, CDR1 DFQATT and CDR2 SNEGSKA (reference sequence). Trimming pared 6 bases from V and 2 bases from J, leaving 12 bases between. The CDR3 totals 13 residues. The chain's CDR3 is CSALGPPTDTQYF. The CDR3 DNA reads TGCAGTGCCTTAGGACCACCCACAGATACGCAGTATTTT.

This clonotype showed up just a few times. The chain has TRBV6-5 and TRBJ1-4, with 7 bases that match TRBD1. The junction had 6 bases not matched to a gene; V was cut back by 0 bases and J by 11 bases. The CDR3 runs 14 residues. The germline CDR1 and CDR2 sequences are MNHEY and SVGAGI. The CDR3 nucleotides are TGTGCCAGCAGTTACTCCGACAGGGATTGGAAACTGTTTTTT. Its translation: CASSYSDRDWKLFF.

The CDR3 region is CASSITTTRFQFF. CDR3 nucleotides: TGTGCCAGTAGTATAACGACGACAAGATTCCAGTTCTTC. This chain uses TRBV19 with TRBJ2-1; D not resolved. The germline V gene encodes CDR1 LNHDA and CDR2 SQIVND (reference sequence). The V end was cut by 2 bases, the J end by 13 bases, with 15 bases between. The CDR3 extends over 13 amino acids.

This clonotype was detected only a few times. The chain uses TRBV13 and TRBJ2-1, with 10 positions matching TRBD1. V dropped 0 bases and J dropped 1; count of bases not matched to a gene: 6. Germline V gives CDR1 PRHDT, CDR2 FYEKMQ (reference sequence). CDR3 length: 18 amino acids. The chain's CDR3 is CASSLGTGTGESYNEQFF. Here the CDR3 DNA reads TGTGCCAGCAGCTTAGGTACCGGGACAGGGGAATCCTACAATGAGCAGTTCTTC.

This clonotype was observed many times. V gene TRBV5-6 combines with J gene TRBJ2-3; D is possibly TRBD2 (5 bases). V dropped 0 bases and J dropped 0 bases, with 8 bases sitting between them. Germline-derived CDR1 and CDR2 are SGHDT and YYEEEE. The CDR3 totals 15 residues. The CDR3 here is CASSLGGLSTDTQYF. Written as DNA, the CDR3 is TGTGCCAGCAGCTTGGGCGGACTCAGCACAGATACGCAGTATTTT.

This clonotype has only one observation. The rearrangement uses TRBV5-1 and TRBJ2-7; the D is unclear. The CDR3 is 14 amino acids. V gave up 0 bases and J gave up 4 bases, with 11 bases separating them. CDR1 is SGHRS and CDR2 is YFSETQ in the germline V gene. The CDR3 DNA sequence: TGCGCCAGCAGCTTGGCCCTAGGGTATTACGAGCAGTACTTC. Its protein is CASSLALGYYEQYF.

The chain carries TRBV27 and TRBJ1-1; D gene unclear. CDR1 and CDR2 from the germline V gene are MNHEY and SMNVEV (reference sequence). Trimming cost V 3 bases and J 5 bases, with 10 bases left between them. This CDR3 is built from 13 residues. Here the CDR3 DNA reads TGTGCCAGCAGTTTTGGGGTAAAGACTGAAGCTTTCTTT. Its protein is CASSFGVKTEAFF.

There are a few counts of this clonotype. The V call is TRBV24-1, the J call TRBJ2-1, with 12 bases fitting TRBD1. Germline assignment: CDR1 KGHDR and CDR2 SFDVKD. The CDR3 loop spans 15 amino acids. The J segment lost 9 bases and the V segment lost 4 bases, leaving 6 bases of the junction unmatched. CDR3 sequence reads: CATSDRDRGRSEQFF. The CDR3 DNA follows: TGTGCCACCAGTGACAGGGACAGGGGGCGGAGTGAGCAGTTCTTC.

CDR3 protein: CASSFYAETGSSPANYGYTF. CDR3 bases: TGTGCCAGCAGCTTTTATGCTGAGACAGGGTCTTCTCCAGCTAACTATGGCTACACCTTC. This chain connects TRBV7-8 to TRBJ1-2, with 7 bases that match TRBD1. V was clipped by 3 bases and J by 0 bases; unmatched bases: 19. The germline V gene has CDR1 SGHVS and CDR2 FQNEAQ. This CDR3 region has 20 residues.

This clonotype was picked up many times. V and J are TRBV20-1 and TRBJ2-3; TRBD2 agrees at 7 bases. J was trimmed by 6 bases and V by 6 bases; bases with no gene match: 9. Germline CDR1 reads DFQATT; CDR2 reads SNEGSKA (reference sequence). This CDR3 contains 13 residues. The CDR3 reads CSAPGGNVDTQYF. The DNA for the CDR3 is TGCAGTGCCCCCGGGGGGAACGTGGATACGCAGTATTTT.

The gene calls are TRBV13 and TRBJ2-6; no clear D. The CDR3 runs 15 residues. Looked up from germline, CDR1 is PRHDT and CDR2 is FYEKMQ (reference sequence). The germline V and J ends were trimmed by 7 bases and 3 bases, with 13 bases remaining between them. In nucleotides, the CDR3 is TGTGCCAGCAACAAAAGAGGCTTTGGGGCCAACGTCCTGACTTTC. Its protein is CASNKRGFGANVLTF.

In DNA form, the CDR3 reads TGTGCCAGCACCTCACCCGGGGGGGCGGAGACCCAGTACTTC. Translation: CASTSPGGAETQYF. V and J are TRBV6-6 and TRBJ2-5, with 8 bases identical to TRBD2. Unmatched junction bases numbered 9, after V lost 7 bases and J lost 5 bases. CDR3 length: 14 amino acids. Germline V gene lookup returns CDR1 MNHNY and CDR2 SVGAGI (reference sequence).

The chain carries TRBV20-1 and TRBJ2-5; D not resolved. The V and J ends lost 6 bases and 1 base respectively, with 12 bases between them. CDR1 is DFQATT and CDR2 is SNEGSKA in the germline V gene (reference sequence). The CDR3 runs 13 residues. The chain's CDR3 is CSAEALPQETQYF. In nucleotides, the CDR3 is TGCAGTGCAGAGGCCCTCCCCCAAGAGACCCAGTACTTC.

This clonotype showed up just a few times. The chain recombines TRBV12-5 with TRBJ2-7; 12 nucleotides line up with TRBD2. This CDR3 spans 14 amino acids. Germline V gene sequence: CDR1 LGHNT, CDR2 FRNRAP. Trimming removed 6 bases from V and 7 bases from J; junction bases left unmatched: 7. CDR3 amino acids: CASGASGGGNEQYF. CDR3 DNA sequence: TGTGCTAGTGGGGCTAGCGGGGGGGGAAATGAGCAGTACTTC.

The rearrangement joins TRBV4-3 to TRBJ1-2; D gene ambiguous. The V end lost 0 bases, the J end lost 1 base, and 15 bases lay between the germline ends. CDR1 is LGHNA and CDR2 is YSLEER in the germline V gene. The length of the CDR3 is 17 residues. The CDR3 protein is CASSQELDDALNYGYTF. CDR3 in DNA: TGCGCCAGCAGCCAAGAGCTTGACGACGCCCTTAACTATGGCTACACCTTC.

This clonotype was seen more than once but under ten times. The V and J genes are TRBV5-1 and TRBJ2-2; no clear D gene. The germline CDR1 and CDR2 sequences are SGHRS and YFSETQ. Trimming cost V 7 bases and J 0 bases, with 10 bases left between them. This CDR3 has 14 amino acids. The DNA for the CDR3 is TGCGCCAGCCACGTGGTTCCGAACACCGGGGAGCTGTTTTTT. It translates to CASHVVPNTGELFF.

The table lists this clonotype with a few counts. The chain combines TRBV20-1 with TRBJ1-2; maybe TRBD1 (6 bases). The V end was cut by 6 bases, the J end by 3 bases, with 23 bases between. Germline CDR1 is DFQATT and CDR2 is SNEGSKA (reference sequence). This CDR3 has 16 amino acids. CDR3 bases: TGCAGTGCCACCACTATAACAGGGTTTTCTCACTATGGCTACACCTTC. Residues: CSATTITGFSHYGYTF.

This clonotype was found a few times. This chain joins TRBV20-1 and TRBJ2-1; 7 nucleotides match TRBD1. V shed 0 bases, J shed 6 bases, and the junction held 5 bases outside the gene matches. CDR1 and CDR2 (germline): DFQATT, SNEGSKA (reference sequence). CDR3 length equals 14 residues. The CDR3 sequence: CSARDWQGVNEQFF. CDR3 DNA: TGCAGTGCTAGAGATTGGCAGGGGGTCAATGAGCAGTTCTTC.

The chain carries TRBV7-8 and TRBJ2-1, with D perhaps TRBD1 (7 bases). Looked up from germline, CDR1 is SGHVS and CDR2 is FQNEAQ. The CDR3 is 15 amino acids. Deletions cut 6 bases from V and 7 bases from J, with 19 bases between. CDR3 sequence (DNA): TGTGCCAGCAGTTCCATCCAGGGGGGACGGAATGAGCAGTTCTTC. It encodes CASSSIQGGRNEQFF.

This rearrangement joins TRBV20-1 to TRBJ2-5; 11 bases match TRBD2. V gave up 3 bases and J gave up 3 bases; unmatched junction bases: 6. Germline values: CDR1 DFQATT, CDR2 SNEGSKA (reference sequence). The CDR3 runs 15 residues. CDR3 in amino acids: CSARSASGGKETQYF. The CDR3 region has the DNA TGCAGTGCTAGGTCGGCTAGCGGGGGGAAAGAGACCCAGTACTTC.

This sequence joins TRBV20-1 and TRBJ2-5; 12 nucleotides agree with TRBD2. V trimming: 5 bases; J trimming: 1 base; junction bases outside the gene matches: 8. The CDR3 loop spans 16 amino acids. Germline CDR1 and CDR2: DFQATT and SNEGSKA (reference sequence). CDR3 sequence: CSAQSSGGAIQETQYF. CDR3 in DNA: TGCAGTGCTCAGTCTAGCGGGGGGGCCATCCAAGAGACCCAGTACTTC.

This chain links TRBV20-1 with TRBJ2-5; perhaps TRBD1 as D (6 bases). Per the germline V gene, CDR1 is DFQATT and CDR2 is SNEGSKA (reference sequence). CDR3 length: 14 residues. V was clipped by 1 base and J by 5 bases, with 14 bases between them. The CDR3 DNA reads as TGCAGTGCTAGAGTAGGGGGAGTTACGGAGACCCAGTACTTC. Translation: CSARVGGVTETQYF.

The chain combines TRBV20-1 with TRBJ2-1, with TRBD2 identical over 9 bases. Germline CDR1 and CDR2: DFQATT and SNEGSKA (reference sequence). Trimming at V came to 4 bases and at J to 7 bases, leaving 11 bases not matched to a gene. The CDR3 loop spans 15 amino acids. The DNA for the CDR3 is TGCAGTGCTATCGCAGCGGGGGGATCAATGAATGAGCAGTTCTTC. It encodes CSAIAAGGSMNEQFF.

The chain couples TRBV3-1 to TRBJ1-4, with 12 positions matching TRBD1. This CDR3 region has 18 residues. J was trimmed by 4 bases and V by 1 base; bases with no gene match: 7. CDR1 LGHDT and CDR2 YNNKEL come from the germline V gene (reference sequence). The CDR3 coding sequence is TGTGCCAGCAGCCAAGGAGGGACAGGGGGCGCAGTTAATGAAAAACTGTTTTTT. Its protein is CASSQGGTGGAVNEKLFF.

The V gene is TRBV7-2, the J gene TRBJ2-3; TRBD1 agrees at 8 bases. Trimming took 5 bases from V and 3 from J; bases not matched to a gene: 22. Looked up from germline, CDR1 is SGHTA and CDR2 is FQGNSA. This CDR3 comprises 20 residues. CDR3 bases: TGTGCCAGCAGCGTACGGACAGGGCAGTATATAGGGGGAATGACAGATACGCAGTATTTT. Residues: CASSVRTGQYIGGMTDTQYF.